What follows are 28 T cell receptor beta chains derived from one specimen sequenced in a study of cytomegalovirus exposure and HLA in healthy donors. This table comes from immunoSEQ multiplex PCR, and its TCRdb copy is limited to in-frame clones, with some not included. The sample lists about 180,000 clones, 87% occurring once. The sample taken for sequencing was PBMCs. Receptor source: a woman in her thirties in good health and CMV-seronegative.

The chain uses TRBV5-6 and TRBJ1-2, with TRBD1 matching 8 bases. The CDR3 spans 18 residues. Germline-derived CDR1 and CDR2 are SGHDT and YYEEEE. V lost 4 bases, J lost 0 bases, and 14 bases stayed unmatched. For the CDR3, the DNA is TGTGCCAGCAGCCCGCGTCGGGGACAGGCCGTCGCTAACTATGGCTACACCTTC. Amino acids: CASSPRRGQAVANYGYTF.

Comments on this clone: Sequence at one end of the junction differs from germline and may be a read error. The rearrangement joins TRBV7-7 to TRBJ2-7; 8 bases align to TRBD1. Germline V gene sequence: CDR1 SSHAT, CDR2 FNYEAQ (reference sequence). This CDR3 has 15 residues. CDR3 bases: TGTGCTAGCAGCTTAGCCTTCGGACAGGGCTACGAGCAGTACTTC. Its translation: CASSLAFGQGYEQYF. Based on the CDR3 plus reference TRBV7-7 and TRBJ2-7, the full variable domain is GAGVSQSPRYKVTKRGQDVTLRCDPISSHATLYWYQQALGQGPEFLTYFNYEAQPDKSGLPSDRFSAERPEGSISTLTIQRTEQRDSAMYRCASSLAFGQGYEQYFGPGTRLTVT.

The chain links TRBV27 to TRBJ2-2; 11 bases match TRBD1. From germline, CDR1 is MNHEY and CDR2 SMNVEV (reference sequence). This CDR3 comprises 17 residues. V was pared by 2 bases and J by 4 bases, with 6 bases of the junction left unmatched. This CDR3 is CASSLISGTGGTGELFF. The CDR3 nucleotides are TGTGCCAGCAGTTTAATCTCCGGGACAGGGGGCACCGGGGAGCTGTTTTTT.

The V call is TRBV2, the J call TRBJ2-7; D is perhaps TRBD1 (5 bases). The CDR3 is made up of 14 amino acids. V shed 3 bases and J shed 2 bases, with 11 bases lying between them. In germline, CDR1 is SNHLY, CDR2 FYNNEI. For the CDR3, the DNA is TGTGCCAGCAGTGATATAACGACAGCCTACGAGCAGTACTTC. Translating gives CASSDITTAYEQYF.

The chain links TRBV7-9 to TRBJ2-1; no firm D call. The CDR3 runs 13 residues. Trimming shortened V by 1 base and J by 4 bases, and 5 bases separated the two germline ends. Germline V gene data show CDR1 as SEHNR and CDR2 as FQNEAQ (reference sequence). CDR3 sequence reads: CASSLGDYNEQFF. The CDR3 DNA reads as TGTGCCAGCAGCTTAGGAGATTACAATGAGCAGTTCTTC.

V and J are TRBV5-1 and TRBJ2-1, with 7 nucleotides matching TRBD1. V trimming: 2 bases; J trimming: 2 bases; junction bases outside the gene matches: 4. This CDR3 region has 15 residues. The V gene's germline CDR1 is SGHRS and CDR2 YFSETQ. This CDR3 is CASSLQGTPYNEQFF. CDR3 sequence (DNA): TGCGCCAGCAGCTTACAGGGGACCCCCTACAATGAGCAGTTCTTC.

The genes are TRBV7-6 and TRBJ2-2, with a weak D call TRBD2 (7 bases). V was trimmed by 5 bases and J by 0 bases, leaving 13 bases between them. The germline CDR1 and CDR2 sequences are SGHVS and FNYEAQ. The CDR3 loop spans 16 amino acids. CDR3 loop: CASSLTGGANTGELFF. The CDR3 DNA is TGTGCCAGCAGCCTAACGGGGGGCGCGAACACCGGGGAGCTGTTTTTT.

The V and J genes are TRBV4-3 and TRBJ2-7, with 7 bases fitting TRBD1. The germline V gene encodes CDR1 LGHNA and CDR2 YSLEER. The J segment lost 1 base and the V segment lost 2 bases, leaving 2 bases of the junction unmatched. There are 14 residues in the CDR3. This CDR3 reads CASSQLDRSYEQYF. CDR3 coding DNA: TGCGCCAGCAGCCAACTGGACAGGTCCTACGAGCAGTACTTC.

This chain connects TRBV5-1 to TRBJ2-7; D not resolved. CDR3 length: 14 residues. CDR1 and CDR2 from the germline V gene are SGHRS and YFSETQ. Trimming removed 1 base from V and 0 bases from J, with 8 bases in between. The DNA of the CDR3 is TGCGCCAGCAGCTTGTTAGGCGGCTCCTACGAGCAGTACTTC. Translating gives CASSLLGGSYEQYF.

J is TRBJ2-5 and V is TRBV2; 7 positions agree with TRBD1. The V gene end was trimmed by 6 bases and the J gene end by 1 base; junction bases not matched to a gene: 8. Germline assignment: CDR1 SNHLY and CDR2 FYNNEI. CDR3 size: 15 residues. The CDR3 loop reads CASRAKTGIQETQYF. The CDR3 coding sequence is TGTGCCAGCAGGGCTAAGACAGGGATCCAAGAGACCCAGTACTTC.

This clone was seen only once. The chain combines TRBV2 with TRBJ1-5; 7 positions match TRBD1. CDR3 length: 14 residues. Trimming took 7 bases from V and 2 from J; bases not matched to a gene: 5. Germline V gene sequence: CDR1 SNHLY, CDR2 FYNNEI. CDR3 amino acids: CASTPDRGNQPQHF. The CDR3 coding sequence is TGTGCCAGCACTCCCGACAGGGGCAATCAGCCCCAGCATTTT.

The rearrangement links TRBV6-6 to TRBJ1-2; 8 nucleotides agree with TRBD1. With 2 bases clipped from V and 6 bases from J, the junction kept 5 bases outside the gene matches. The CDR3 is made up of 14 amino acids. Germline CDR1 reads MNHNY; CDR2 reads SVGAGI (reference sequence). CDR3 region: CASSYGTGFDGYTF. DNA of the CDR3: TGTGCCAGCAGTTACGGGACAGGTTTCGATGGCTACACCTTC.

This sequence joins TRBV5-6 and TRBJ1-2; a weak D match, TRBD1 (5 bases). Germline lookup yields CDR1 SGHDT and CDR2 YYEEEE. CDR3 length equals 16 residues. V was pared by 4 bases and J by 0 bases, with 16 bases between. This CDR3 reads CASSPLGALANYGYTF. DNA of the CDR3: TGTGCCAGCAGCCCATTAGGGGCTTTAGCTAACTATGGCTACACCTTC.

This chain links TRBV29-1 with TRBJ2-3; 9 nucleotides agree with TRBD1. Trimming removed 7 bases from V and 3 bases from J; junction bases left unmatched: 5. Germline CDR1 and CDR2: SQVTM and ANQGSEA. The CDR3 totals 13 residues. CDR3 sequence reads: CSAEQGATDTQYF. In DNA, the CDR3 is TGCAGCGCCGAACAGGGGGCGACAGATACGCAGTATTTT.

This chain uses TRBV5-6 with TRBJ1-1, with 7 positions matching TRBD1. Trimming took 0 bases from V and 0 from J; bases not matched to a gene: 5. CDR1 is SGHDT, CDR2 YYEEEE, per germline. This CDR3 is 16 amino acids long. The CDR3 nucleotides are TGTGCCAGCAGCTTGGTTCGGGACAGAATGAACACTGAAGCTTTCTTT. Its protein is CASSLVRDRMNTEAFF.

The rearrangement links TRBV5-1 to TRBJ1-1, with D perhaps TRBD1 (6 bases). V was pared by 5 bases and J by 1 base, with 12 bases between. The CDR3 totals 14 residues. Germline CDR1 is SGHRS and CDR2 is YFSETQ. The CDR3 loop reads CASSSQGANTEAFF. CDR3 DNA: TGCGCCAGCAGTTCACAGGGAGCGAACACTGAAGCTTTCTTT.

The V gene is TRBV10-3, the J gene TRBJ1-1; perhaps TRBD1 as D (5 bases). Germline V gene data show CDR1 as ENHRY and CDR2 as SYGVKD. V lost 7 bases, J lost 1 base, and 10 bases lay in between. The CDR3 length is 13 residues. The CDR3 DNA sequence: TGTGCCATCACGGACACGACGAACACTGAAGCTTTCTTT. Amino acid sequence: CAITDTTNTEAFF.

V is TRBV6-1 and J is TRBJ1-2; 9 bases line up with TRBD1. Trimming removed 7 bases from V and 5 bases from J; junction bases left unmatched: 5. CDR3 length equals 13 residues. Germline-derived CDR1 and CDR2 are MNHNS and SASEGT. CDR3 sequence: CASTSGQGYGYTF. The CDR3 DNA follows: TGTGCCAGCACGTCGGGACAGGGATATGGCTACACCTTC.

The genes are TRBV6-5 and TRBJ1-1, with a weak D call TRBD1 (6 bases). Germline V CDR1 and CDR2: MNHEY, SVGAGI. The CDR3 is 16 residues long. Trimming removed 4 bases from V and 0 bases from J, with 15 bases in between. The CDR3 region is CASSFPTGWVNTEAFF. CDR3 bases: TGTGCCAGCAGTTTCCCGACAGGATGGGTGAACACTGAAGCTTTCTTT.

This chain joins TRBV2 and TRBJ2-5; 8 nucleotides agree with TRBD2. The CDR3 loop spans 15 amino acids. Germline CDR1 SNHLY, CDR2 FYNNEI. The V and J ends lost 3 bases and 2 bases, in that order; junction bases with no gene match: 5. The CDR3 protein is CASSESGRGQETQYF. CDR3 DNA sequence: TGTGCCAGCAGTGAGAGCGGGAGAGGACAAGAGACCCAGTACTTC.

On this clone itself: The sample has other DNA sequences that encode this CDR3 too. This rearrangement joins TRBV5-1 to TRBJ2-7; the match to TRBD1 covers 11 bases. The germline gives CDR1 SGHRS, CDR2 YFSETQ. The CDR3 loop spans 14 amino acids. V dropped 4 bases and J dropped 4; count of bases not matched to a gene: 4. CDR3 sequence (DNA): TGCGCCAGCAGCGCTGGACAGGGGGCTTACGAGCAGTACTTC. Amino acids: CASSAGQGAYEQYF. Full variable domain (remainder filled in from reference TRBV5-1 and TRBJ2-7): KAGVTQTPRYLIKTRGQQVTLSCSPISGHRSVSWYQQTPGQGLQFLFEYFSETQRNKGNFPGRFSGRQFSNSRSEMNVSTLELGDSALYLCASSAGQGAYEQYFGPGTRLTVT.

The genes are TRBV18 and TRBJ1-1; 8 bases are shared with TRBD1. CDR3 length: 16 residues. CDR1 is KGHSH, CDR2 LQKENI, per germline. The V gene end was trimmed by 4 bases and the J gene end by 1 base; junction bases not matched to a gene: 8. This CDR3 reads CASSRTGPGENTEAFF. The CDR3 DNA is TGTGCCAGCTCACGGACAGGGCCTGGGGAGAACACTGAAGCTTTCTTT.

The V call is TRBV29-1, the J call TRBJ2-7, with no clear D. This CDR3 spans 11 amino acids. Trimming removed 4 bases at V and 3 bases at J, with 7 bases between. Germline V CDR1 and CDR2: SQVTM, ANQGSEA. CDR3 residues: CSVVSRYEQYF. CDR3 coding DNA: TGCAGCGTTGTATCCCGCTACGAGCAGTACTTC.

The CDR3 DNA reads TGCGCCAGCAGCAACGGGGGATTCGATTCACCCCTCCACTTT. Its translation: CASSNGGFDSPLHF. V usage is TRBV5-1 and J usage is TRBJ1-6; maybe TRBD1 (5 bases). CDR1 is SGHRS, CDR2 YFSETQ, per germline. Trimming took 4 bases from V and 8 from J, leaving 13 bases between them. This CDR3 comprises 14 residues.

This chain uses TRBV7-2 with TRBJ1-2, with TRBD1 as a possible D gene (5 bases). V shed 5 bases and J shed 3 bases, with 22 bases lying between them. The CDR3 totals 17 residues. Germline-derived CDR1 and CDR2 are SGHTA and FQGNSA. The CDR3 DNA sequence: TGTGCCAGCAGCCCTCTCTACGTGGATCCCAGGGACTATGGCTACACCTTC. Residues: CASSPLYVDPRDYGYTF.

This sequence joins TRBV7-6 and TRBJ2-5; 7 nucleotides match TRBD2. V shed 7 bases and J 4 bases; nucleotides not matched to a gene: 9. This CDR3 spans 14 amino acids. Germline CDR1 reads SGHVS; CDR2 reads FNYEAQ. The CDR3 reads CASTTQPGGETQYF. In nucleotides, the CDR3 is TGTGCCAGCACCACCCAGCCGGGGGGAGAGACCCAGTACTTC.

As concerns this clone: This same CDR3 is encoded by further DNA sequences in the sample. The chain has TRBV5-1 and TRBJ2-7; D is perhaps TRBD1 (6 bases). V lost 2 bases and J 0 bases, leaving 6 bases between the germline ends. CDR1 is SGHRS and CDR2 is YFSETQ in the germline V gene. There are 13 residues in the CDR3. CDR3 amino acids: CASSLQGSYEQYF. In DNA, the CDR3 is TGCGCCAGCAGCTTACAGGGCTCCTACGAGCAGTACTTC.

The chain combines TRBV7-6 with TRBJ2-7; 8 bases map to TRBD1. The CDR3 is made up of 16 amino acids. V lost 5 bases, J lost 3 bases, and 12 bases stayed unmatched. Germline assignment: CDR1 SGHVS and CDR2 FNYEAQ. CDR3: CASSPSHRGNHYEQYF. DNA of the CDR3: TGTGCCAGCAGCCCGAGCCACAGGGGGAATCACTACGAGCAGTACTTC.